This TCR beta chain was captured in a study of T cell repertoires in aging, cancer and after chemotherapy. Across the study: About 8.8 million TCR reads made up the full dataset. Study-wide results and caveats: Thymic emigration or peripheral T cell expansion may be impaired by lymphoid organ infiltration in hematological cancer. Across the chemotherapy interval, each cancer cohort showed higher median generation probability, suggesting thymic rebound.

Peripheral blood genomic DNA, not sorted cells or RNA, was the template. Only a few counts were recorded for this clonotype. The antigen remains unidentified. The CDR3 length is 10 residues. CDR1 and CDR2 from the germline V gene are MNHEY and SVGAGI. The V gene lost 5 bases and the J gene lost 11 bases, with 9 bases spanning the gap. TRB rearrangements spanning V, D and J were amplified using mixed TRB-A/B primers. TCRdb ran MiXCR on the multiplex PCR reads and lists one entry per CDR3 protein. The top ten hold approximately 5% of the sample, which has thousands of distinct CDR3 sequences, roughly half seen once.

This TCR came from a human donor with a blood cancer. The J gene is TRBJ1-2, the V gene TRBV6-5, with D hard to call. The sample was blood. CDR3 protein: CASSEVRYTF. CDR3 nucleotide sequence: TGTGCCAGCAGTGAGGTCAGATACACCTTC.